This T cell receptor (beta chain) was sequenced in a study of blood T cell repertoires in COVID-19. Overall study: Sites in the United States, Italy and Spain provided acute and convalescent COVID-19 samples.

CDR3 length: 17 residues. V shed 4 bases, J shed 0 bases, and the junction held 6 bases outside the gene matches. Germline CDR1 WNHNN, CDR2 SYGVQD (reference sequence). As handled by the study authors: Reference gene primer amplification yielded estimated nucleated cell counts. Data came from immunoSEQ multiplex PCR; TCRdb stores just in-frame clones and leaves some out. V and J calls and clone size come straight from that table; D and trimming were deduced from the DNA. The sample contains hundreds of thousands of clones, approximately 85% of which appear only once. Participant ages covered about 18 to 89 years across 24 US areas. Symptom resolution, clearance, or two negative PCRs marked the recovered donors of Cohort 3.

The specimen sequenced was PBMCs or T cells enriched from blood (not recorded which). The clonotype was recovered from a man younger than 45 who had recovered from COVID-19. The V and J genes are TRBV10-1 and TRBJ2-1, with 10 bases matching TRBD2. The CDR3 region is CASSGGTSESSYNEQFF. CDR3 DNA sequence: TGCGCCAGCAGTGGAGGGACTAGCGAAAGCTCCTACAATGAGCAGTTCTTC.